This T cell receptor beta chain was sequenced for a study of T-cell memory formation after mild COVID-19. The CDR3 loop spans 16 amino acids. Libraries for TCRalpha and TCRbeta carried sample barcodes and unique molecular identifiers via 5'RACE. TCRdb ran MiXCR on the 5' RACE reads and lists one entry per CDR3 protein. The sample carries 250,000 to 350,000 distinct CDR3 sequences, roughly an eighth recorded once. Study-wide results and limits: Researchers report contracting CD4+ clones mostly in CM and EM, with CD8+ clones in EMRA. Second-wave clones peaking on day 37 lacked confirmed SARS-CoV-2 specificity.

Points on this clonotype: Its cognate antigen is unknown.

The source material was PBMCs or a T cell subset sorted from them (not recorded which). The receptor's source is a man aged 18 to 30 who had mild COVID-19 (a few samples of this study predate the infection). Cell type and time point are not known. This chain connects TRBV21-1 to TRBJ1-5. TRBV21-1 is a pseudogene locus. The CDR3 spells CASSFRVLQTDQPQHF. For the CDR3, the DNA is TGTGCCAGCAGCTTCCGAGTATTGCAGACGGATCAGCCCCAGCATTTT.